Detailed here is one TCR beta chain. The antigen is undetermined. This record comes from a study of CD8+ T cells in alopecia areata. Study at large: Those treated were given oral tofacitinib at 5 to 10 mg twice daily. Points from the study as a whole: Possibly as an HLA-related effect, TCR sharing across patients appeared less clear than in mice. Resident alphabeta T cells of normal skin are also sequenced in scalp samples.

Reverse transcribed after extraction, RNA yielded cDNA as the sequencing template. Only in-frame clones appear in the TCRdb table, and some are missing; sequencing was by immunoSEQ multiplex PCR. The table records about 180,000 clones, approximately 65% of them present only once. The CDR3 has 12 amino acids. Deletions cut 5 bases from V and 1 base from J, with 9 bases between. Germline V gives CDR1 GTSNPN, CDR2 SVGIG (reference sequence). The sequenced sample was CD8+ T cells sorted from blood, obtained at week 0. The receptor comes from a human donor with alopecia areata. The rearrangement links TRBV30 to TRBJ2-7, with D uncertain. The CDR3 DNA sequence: TGTGCCTGGGCTGGCGCATCCTACGAGCAGTACTTC. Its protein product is CAWAGASYEQYF.